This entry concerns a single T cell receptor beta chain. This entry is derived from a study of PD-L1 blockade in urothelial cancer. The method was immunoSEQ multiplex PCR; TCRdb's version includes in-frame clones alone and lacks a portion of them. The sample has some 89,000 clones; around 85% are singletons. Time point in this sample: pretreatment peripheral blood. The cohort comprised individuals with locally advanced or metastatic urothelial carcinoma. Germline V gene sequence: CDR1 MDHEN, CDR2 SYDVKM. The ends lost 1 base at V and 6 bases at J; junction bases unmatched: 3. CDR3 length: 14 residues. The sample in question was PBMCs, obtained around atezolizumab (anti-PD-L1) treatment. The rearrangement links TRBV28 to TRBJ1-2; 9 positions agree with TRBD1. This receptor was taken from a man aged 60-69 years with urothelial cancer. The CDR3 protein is CASSLLGQGNGYTF. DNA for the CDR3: TGTGCCAGCAGTTTATTGGGACAGGGTAATGGCTACACCTTC.